These 10 T cell receptor beta chains originate from one sample sequenced in a study of cytomegalovirus exposure and HLA in healthy donors. In the PCR, 60 Vbeta and 13 Jbeta primers were used. Clones were read by immunoSEQ multiplex PCR, and TCRdb kept only the in-frame ones, dropping some. The sample has 150,000 or so clones, roughly four fifths seen once; the top ten hold around 9.1%. The sequenced material came from PBMCs. These receptor sequences come from a male donor in good health and CMV-seropositive.

A few counts support this clone. The genes are TRBV6-1 and TRBJ2-7, with TRBD2 matching over 9 bases. J lost 1 base, V lost 2 bases, and 3 bases had no gene match. Germline V lookup: CDR1 MNHNS, CDR2 SASEGT. This CDR3 is built from 15 residues. CDR3 amino acids: CASSERLAGSYEQYF. The CDR3 nucleotides are TGTGCCAGCAGTGAACGGCTAGCGGGGTCCTACGAGCAGTACTTC.

The gene calls are TRBV6-1 and TRBJ1-1, with TRBD1 matching 7 bases. In germline, CDR1 is MNHNS, CDR2 SASEGT. With V trimmed by 7 bases and J by 0 bases, 5 bases remained unmatched. CDR3 length equals 14 residues. CDR3 DNA: TGTGCCAGCAAGGGACAGTCCATGAACACTGAAGCTTTCTTT. This codes for CASKGQSMNTEAFF.

The chain has TRBV18 and TRBJ2-7; the D gene is possibly TRBD1 (6 bases). The CDR3 is 14 residues long. V was pared by 5 bases and J by 2 bases, with 13 bases between. The V gene's germline CDR1 is KGHSH and CDR2 LQKENI. The DNA for the CDR3 is TGTGCCAGCTCAGACCGGACAGTTACCTACGAGCAGTACTTC. It yields the protein CASSDRTVTYEQYF.

A word on this clone: The junction shows a germline mismatch at one end, possibly a read error. V is TRBV19 and J is TRBJ2-1, with 7 bases that match TRBD2. The CDR3 covers 13 residues. CDR1 LNHDA and CDR2 SQIVND come from the germline V gene (reference sequence). The CDR3 bases are TGTGCCAGTAGTCCGGGGGGAGGGAGCCTAATGCTCTTC. As protein: CASSPGGGSLMLF.

This rearrangement joins TRBV4-3 to TRBJ2-7, with a tentative D call TRBD2 (7 bases). Germline V gene sequence: CDR1 LGHNA, CDR2 YSLEER. The CDR3 spans 14 residues. Deletions cut 6 bases from V and 2 bases from J, with 14 bases between. The chain's CDR3 is CASSRGGDTYEQYF. CDR3 DNA sequence: TGCGCCAGCAGTAGGGGGGGGGATACCTACGAGCAGTACTTC.

The gene calls are TRBV5-1 and TRBJ1-1; D possibly corresponds to TRBD1 (5 bases). The CDR3 contains 17 residues. V was clipped by 1 base and J by 0 bases, with 16 bases between them. Germline V gene sequence: CDR1 SGHRS, CDR2 YFSETQ. For the CDR3, the DNA is TGCGCCAGCAGCTTGAGGATCGACAGAGCGATGAACACTGAAGCTTTCTTT. This sequence encodes CASSLRIDRAMNTEAFF.

This chain joins TRBV9 and TRBJ1-3; D uncertain. The CDR3 sequence is 15 residues long. V lost 0 bases and J lost 15, with 22 bases in between. Germline V CDR1 and CDR2: SGDLS, YYNGEE. CDR3 in DNA: TGTGCCAGCAGCGTAGCCGAGGGTCTAAGTCCCAGTAAATATTTT. Residues: CASSVAEGLSPSKYF.

The gene calls are TRBV30 and TRBJ1-5; D might be TRBD1 (5 bases). Trimming took off 4 bases at V and 7 bases at J, with 14 bases between the two ends. The CDR3 is made up of 13 amino acids. Germline CDR1 reads GTSNPN; CDR2 reads SVGIG (reference sequence). CDR3 sequence reads: CAWNLGVGQPQHF. CDR3 nucleotides: TGTGCCTGGAACCTAGGGGTTGGACAGCCCCAGCATTTT.

The rearrangement uses TRBV9 and TRBJ1-2; possibly TRBD1 for D (5 bases). Germline CDR1 is SGDLS and CDR2 is YYNGEE. The length of the CDR3 is 15 residues. The V end lost 2 bases, the J end lost 7 bases, and 18 bases lay between the germline ends. Here the CDR3 reads CASSVPLVGGTGYTF. DNA of the CDR3: TGTGCCAGCAGCGTGCCCCTAGTGGGGGGTACTGGCTACACCTTC.

The chain carries TRBV28 and TRBJ2-7, with 7 positions matching TRBD2. J lost 6 bases, V lost 4 bases, and 15 bases had no gene match. This CDR3 spans 16 amino acids. Germline CDR1 is MDHEN and CDR2 is SYDVKM. The chain's CDR3 is CASSSLFLETSIEQYF. The DNA of the CDR3 is TGTGCCAGCAGTTCACTTTTCTTGGAGACTAGCATCGAGCAGTACTTC.